The rows below give T cell receptor beta chains drawn from one sample of a study of shared clonotypes between healthy human individuals. TCRdb's table, derived via immunoSEQ multiplex PCR, lists solely in-frame clones and lacks some. The table has fewer than 2.5 million clones, under 95% seen once; the top ten hold more than 0.35%. What was sequenced was naive CD4+ T cells from PBMCs. Receptors originate from a man aged 18 to 29 in good health. Some clones in this sample may be carry-over from other donors' samples. The CDR3 runs from the conserved cysteine through the conserved F or W. A D gene is named only where the DNA matches it firmly. Not all rows give a size; the values are once, few, many and, for expanded clones, a class.

j_gene: TRBJ2-5
v_gene: TRBV30
len: 14
d_gene: NA
abundance: NA
CDR3nt: TGTGCCTGGAGTCCCGGGACTTCATGGGAGACCCAGTACTTC
CDR3aa: CAWSPGTSWETQYF

j_gene: TRBJ2-1
v_gene: TRBV7-2
len: 14
d_gene: TRBD2
abundance: NA
CDR3nt: TGTGCCACCTCGGGGACTAGCTCCTACAATGAGCAGTTCTTC
CDR3aa: CATSGTSSYNEQFF

j_gene: TRBJ2-1
v_gene: TRBV2
len: 14
d_gene: NA
abundance: NA
CDR3nt: TGTGCCAGCGGAGACCGGAGCTCCTACAATGAGCAGTTCTTC
CDR3aa: CASGDRSSYNEQFF

j_gene: TRBJ2-7
v_gene: TRBV29-1
len: 13
d_gene: NA
abundance: NA
CDR3nt: TGCAGCGTTGTCAGTCAGGGACCCTACGAGCAGTACTTC
CDR3aa: CSVVSQGPYEQYF

j_gene: TRBJ1-2
v_gene: TRBV6-5
len: 14
d_gene: NA
abundance: once
CDR3nt: TGTGCCAGCAGTTACTCAACATTTCCCCATGGCTACACCTTC
CDR3aa: CASSYSTFPHGYTF

j_gene: TRBJ1-1
v_gene: TRBV2
len: 16
d_gene: TRBD1
abundance: NA
CDR3nt: TGTGCCAGCAGTCGGCTCAGGGGGCAAATGAACACTGAAGCTTTCTTT
CDR3aa: CASSRLRGQMNTEAFF

j_gene: TRBJ2-3
v_gene: TRBV12-5
len: 18
d_gene: NA
abundance: NA
CDR3nt: TGTGCTAGTGGTTTGGGCCCATACCCTCGGGGAACGACAGATACGCAGTATTTT
CDR3aa: CASGLGPYPRGTTDTQYF

j_gene: TRBJ2-7
v_gene: TRBV6-1
len: 12
d_gene: NA
abundance: NA
CDR3nt: TGTGCCAGCAGTGAAACGGCAGCGGGCTCGTACTTC
CDR3aa: CASSETAAGSYF

j_gene: TRBJ2-7
v_gene: TRBV5-5
len: 13
d_gene: NA
abundance: once
CDR3nt: TGTGCCAGCAGGGGACGACAGCCCTACGAGCAGTACTTC
CDR3aa: CASRGRQPYEQYF

j_gene: TRBJ2-7
v_gene: TRBV11-1
len: 15
d_gene: TRBD2
abundance: NA
CDR3nt: TGTGCCAGCAGCCCGCGAAGCGGGAGCTCCTACGAGCAGTACTTC
CDR3aa: CASSPRSGSSYEQYF

j_gene: TRBJ2-1
v_gene: TRBV7-2
len: 13
d_gene: NA
abundance: NA
CDR3nt: TGTGCCAGCAGCTTAGTTTTTAGGGCAGGCGCGTTCTTC
CDR3aa: CASSLVFRAGAFF

j_gene: TRBJ1-6
v_gene: TRBV28
len: 16
d_gene: TRBD1
abundance: NA
CDR3nt: TGTGCCAGCAGTTTATTTCGGACAGGGGGCTTCTCACCCCTCCACTTT
CDR3aa: CASSLFRTGGFSPLHF

j_gene: TRBJ2-1
v_gene: TRBV7-6
len: 15
d_gene: NA
abundance: NA
CDR3nt: TGTGCCAGCAGCTTAGCGGATGGGAGACAGGATGAGCAGTTCTTC
CDR3aa: CASSLADGRQDEQFF

j_gene: TRBJ2-1
v_gene: TRBV4-1
len: 16
d_gene: NA
abundance: NA
CDR3nt: TGCGCCAGCAGCCAAGCGGCGACGAGCTCCTACAATGAGCAGTTCTTC
CDR3aa: CASSQAATSSYNEQFF

j_gene: TRBJ1-2
v_gene: TRBV6-5
len: 15
d_gene: NA
abundance: NA
CDR3nt: TGTGCCAGCAAGGTCATTGAGACCGCAACCTCTTCGGGGACCTTC
CDR3aa: CASKVIETATSSGTF

j_gene: TRBJ1-2
v_gene: TRBV7-3
len: 15
d_gene: NA
abundance: NA
CDR3nt: TGTGCCAGCAGCTTAACCCTACTAGGAAACTATGGCTACACCTTC
CDR3aa: CASSLTLLGNYGYTF

j_gene: TRBJ1-2
v_gene: TRBV19
len: 17
d_gene: NA
abundance: NA
CDR3nt: TGTGCCAGTAGTCGTACCCCGAGGGGCACTAGTAACTATGGCTACACCTTC
CDR3aa: CASSRTPRGTSNYGYTF

j_gene: TRBJ2-2
v_gene: TRBV21-1
len: 16
d_gene: NA
abundance: NA
CDR3nt: TGTGCCAGCAGCAAAGCGCAAGGGTCGGACACCGGGGAGCTGTTTTTT
CDR3aa: CASSKAQGSDTGELFF

j_gene: TRBJ1-1
v_gene: TRBV5-1
len: 15
d_gene: TRBD1
abundance: NA
CDR3nt: TGCGCCAGCAGCTTGGGACAGGGGGCGATCACTGAAGCTTTCTTT
CDR3aa: CASSLGQGAITEAFF

j_gene: TRBJ2-7
v_gene: TRBV30
len: 12
d_gene: TRBD2
abundance: NA
CDR3nt: TGTGCCTGGCGGCGGGGGGACGACGAGCAGTACTTC
CDR3aa: CAWRRGDDEQYF

j_gene: TRBJ1-1
v_gene: TRBV28
len: 14
d_gene: NA
abundance: NA
CDR3nt: TGTGCCAGCAGTTTACGGCAATTGAACACTGAAGCTTTCTTT
CDR3aa: CASSLRQLNTEAFF

j_gene: TRBJ2-1
v_gene: TRBV5-4
len: 14
d_gene: NA
abundance: NA
CDR3nt: TGTGCCAGCAGCTTGAGCGGCTCCTACAATGAGCAGTTCTTC
CDR3aa: CASSLSGSYNEQFF

j_gene: TRBJ1-4
v_gene: TRBV25-1
len: 11
d_gene: NA
abundance: NA
CDR3nt: TGTGCCAGCAGTGAATCCGGGAAACTGTTTTTT
CDR3aa: CASSESGKLFF

j_gene: TRBJ2-5
v_gene: TRBV6-5
len: 16
d_gene: TRBD2
abundance: NA
CDR3nt: TGTGCCAGCAGTTACAACCCCGGGGGGGGGCAAGAGACCCAGTACTTC
CDR3aa: CASSYNPGGGQETQYF

j_gene: TRBJ2-7
v_gene: TRBV30
len: 15
d_gene: NA
abundance: NA
CDR3nt: TGTGCCTGGAGTGTACTAGGAGGACTCTCCTACGAGCAGTACTTC
CDR3aa: CAWSVLGGLSYEQYF

j_gene: TRBJ2-7
v_gene: TRBV2
len: 14
d_gene: TRBD2
abundance: once
CDR3nt: TGTGCCAGCAGTGATCCCGGGACTAGCAACGAGCAGTACTTC
CDR3aa: CASSDPGTSNEQYF

j_gene: TRBJ1-4
v_gene: TRBV7-8
len: 13
d_gene: NA
abundance: NA
CDR3nt: TGTGCCAGCAGCCGGAGGGGGAGTGAAAAACTGTTTTTT
CDR3aa: CASSRRGSEKLFF

j_gene: TRBJ2-5
v_gene: TRBV7-3
len: 15
d_gene: TRBD2
abundance: NA
CDR3nt: TGTGCCAGCAGCTACCGGGACTACAAACAAGAGACCCAGTACTTC
CDR3aa: CASSYRDYKQETQYF

j_gene: TRBJ2-1
v_gene: TRBV4-1
len: 15
d_gene: NA
abundance: NA
CDR3nt: TGCGCCAGCAGCCAACCGGGACACAAGCCCGATGAGCAGTTCTTC
CDR3aa: CASSQPGHKPDEQFF

j_gene: TRBJ2-1
v_gene: TRBV29-1
len: 17
d_gene: TRBD2
abundance: NA
CDR3nt: TGCAGCGTCCCCGGACTAGCGGGAGGGCCTCACTACAATGAGCAGTTCTTC
CDR3aa: CSVPGLAGGPHYNEQFF

j_gene: TRBJ2-5
v_gene: TRBV30
len: 13
d_gene: NA
abundance: NA
CDR3nt: TGTGCCTGGAGTGCTAACGGTCAAGAGACCCAGTACTTC
CDR3aa: CAWSANGQETQYF

j_gene: TRBJ2-3
v_gene: TRBV5-1
len: 14
d_gene: TRBD2
abundance: NA
CDR3nt: TGCGCCAGCAGCCTAGCGGGAGAGGCAGATACGCAGTATTTT
CDR3aa: CASSLAGEADTQYF

j_gene: TRBJ2-7
v_gene: TRBV6-1
len: 14
d_gene: NA
abundance: NA
CDR3nt: TGTGCCAGCAGAATGGACTTAGCTACCTACGAGCAGTACTTC
CDR3aa: CASRMDLATYEQYF